A selection of T cell receptor beta chains follows, all from one sample in a study of blood T cell repertoires in COVID-19. Sequencing used immunoSEQ multiplex PCR; TCRdb keeps in-frame clones, though not all of them. The sample records roughly 30,000 clones, roughly 90% being singletons. The specimen sequenced was peripheral blood. The receptors derive from a human donor in a cohort sampled during active COVID-19. The CDR3 runs from the conserved cysteine through the conserved F or W. D genes are given only for firm matches. Expanded clones get a size class; other rows say once, few or many, or leave the size out.

D gene,clone size,V gene,J gene,CDR3 DNA,CDR3 protein
NA,NA,TRBV3-1/TRBV3-2,TRBJ2-6,TGTGCCAGCAGCCAAGAACTAACGTCTGGGGCCAACGTCCTGACTTTC,CASSQELTSGANVLTF
TRBD1,once,TRBV5-6,TRBJ1-2,TGTGCCAGCAGCTTGCGGCGGCCAGGGACAGACTATGGCTACACCTTC,CASSLRRPGTDYGYTF
NA,NA,TRBV5-4,TRBJ2-2,TGTGCCAGCAGCCCCCCAGGGGGTTTCGGGGGGGCCATTACCGGGGAGCTGTTTTTT,CASSPPGGFGGAITGELFF
NA,once,TRBV6-5,TRBJ1-4,TGTGCCAGCAGCGGGGGGGGGTTTGATGAAAAACTGTTTTTT,CASSGGGFDEKLFF
NA,NA,TRBV2,TRBJ2-7,TGTGCCAGCAGGGACTTCTCGTCCGCCTACGAGCAGTACTTC,CASRDFSSAYEQYF
TRBD1,NA,TRBV5-6,TRBJ2-1,TGTGCCAGCAGCCCGGACAGGAAAGAAGACAATGAGCAGTTCTTC,CASSPDRKEDNEQFF
TRBD2,once,TRBV11-2,TRBJ2-3,TGTGCCAGCAGCTTACCCAGGCCTAGCGGGGGGGGAGATACGCAGTATTTT,CASSLPRPSGGGDTQYF
NA,NA,TRBV20-1,TRBJ1-6,TGCAGTGCTAGTTCCAGGGTAGGAAATTCACCCCTCCACTTT,CSASSRVGNSPLHF
NA,NA,TRBV19,TRBJ1-1,TGTGCCAGTATCTTGGGCCCGGCGAACACTGAAGCTTTCTTT,CASILGPANTEAFF
TRBD1,NA,TRBV2,TRBJ1-6,TGTGCCAGTAGCCCTCAGGGGGAGAATTCACCCCTCCACTTT,CASSPQGENSPLHF
TRBD2,NA,TRBV7-3,TRBJ2-1,TGTGCCAGCAGCTTAAAAGTATCTAGCGGGGGGGACAATGAGCAGTTCTTC,CASSLKVSSGGDNEQFF
TRBD1,once,TRBV6-6,TRBJ1-1,TGTGCCAGCAGTCCAGGGGGCACTGAAGCTTTCTTT,CASSPGGTEAFF
NA,NA,TRBV5-4,TRBJ2-5,TGTGCCAGCAGCTTGACCACAGGTTCACAAGAGACCCAGTACTTC,CASSLTTGSQETQYF
TRBD1,NA,TRBV12-5,TRBJ1-2,TGTGCTAGTGGACCCCCGGGACAGCTCTATGGCTACACCTTC,CASGPPGQLYGYTF
TRBD1,NA,TRBV19,TRBJ1-1,TGTGCCAGTACACCCGGACAGGGGCAGAACACTGAAGCTTTCTTT,CASTPGQGQNTEAFF
NA,NA,TRBV15,TRBJ2-3,TGTGCCACCAGCAGTCCGACCCAGCGAGATACGCAGTATTTT,CATSSPTQRDTQYF
TRBD2,NA,TRBV19,TRBJ2-3,TGTGCCAGTAGTATGAACCAGGGACTAGCGGGCACAGATACGCAGTATTTT,CASSMNQGLAGTDTQYF
TRBD1,once,TRBV28,TRBJ1-4,TGTGCCAGCAGTCCGACAGGGCCTGACGGGGTAAAACTGTTTTTT,CASSPTGPDGVKLFF
TRBD2,NA,TRBV14,TRBJ2-1,TGTGCCAGCAGCCAACTAAAGCGGGAGAGCTCCTACAATGAGCAGTTCTTC,CASSQLKRESSYNEQFF
NA,NA,TRBV3-1/TRBV3-2,TRBJ2-3,TGTGCCAGCAGCTCCCACGGACTCGCCCTCTTT,CASSSHGLALF
NA,NA,TRBV18,TRBJ1-5,TGTGCCAGCTCTCCGGGGGAAGATCAGCCCCAGCATTTT,CASSPGEDQPQHF
TRBD1,NA,TRBV5-1,TRBJ2-3,TGCGCCAGCAGCCCAGGACAGGGAGCAACAGATACGCAGTATTTT,CASSPGQGATDTQYF
TRBD2,NA,TRBV7-3,TRBJ2-1,TGTGCCAGCAGCCCTCTGGGGCGGGGGGGCTACAATGAGCAGTTCTTC,CASSPLGRGGYNEQFF
NA,NA,TRBV4-3,TRBJ2-2,TGCGCCAGCAGCCAAGATCCCGGTCGTTTCGGGGAGCTGTTTTTT,CASSQDPGRFGELFF
NA,NA,TRBV6-1,TRBJ1-2,TGTGCCAGCAGTGAAAGTTCATCGGGGTCCTATGGCTACACCTTC,CASSESSSGSYGYTF
NA,NA,TRBV5-1,TRBJ1-4,TGCGCCAGCAGCGGAGGGACGGCCAATAATGAAAAACTGTTTTTT,CASSGGTANNEKLFF
TRBD2,NA,TRBV11-3,TRBJ2-1,TGTGCCAGCAGCTTAGACGGGAGGGGGGGCCGCGATGAGCAGTTCTTC,CASSLDGRGGRDEQFF
NA,NA,TRBV4-1,TRBJ1-2,TGCGCCAGCAGCCCACAAGCAGGGGAGCCTAACTATGGCTACACCTTC,CASSPQAGEPNYGYTF
NA,once,TRBV6-6,TRBJ2-7,TGTGCCAGCATCGCGGCAGGGCAATACGAGCAGTACTTC,CASIAAGQYEQYF
TRBD1,NA,TRBV19,TRBJ1-6,TGTGCCAGTAGTACGAGAGGACAGGTTGGTTCACCCCTCCACTTT,CASSTRGQVGSPLHF
TRBD1,NA,TRBV2,TRBJ1-6,TGTGCCAGCAGTCGGGACAGTCCGCCTAATTCACCCCTCCACTTT,CASSRDSPPNSPLHF
NA,once,TRBV4-3,TRBJ1-1,TGCGCCAGCAGCCTGAAGAGGCTAGTAGGGAGTCAGGGCCAAGCGGGAGCTTTCTTT,CASSLKRLVGSQGQAGAFF
TRBD1,once,TRBV6-5,TRBJ2-1,TGTGCCAGCACCAGGGGGCGTGAGCAGTTCTTC,CASTRGREQFF
NA,NA,TRBV25-1,TRBJ2-7,TGTGCCAGCCAGTCCTCGGGACTGCCGCGGGCCTACGAGCAGTACTTC,CASQSSGLPRAYEQYF
NA,NA,TRBV5-4,TRBJ1-2,TGTGCCAGCAGCTTGGCAGGTTCTGATGGGTATGGCTACACCTTC,CASSLAGSDGYGYTF
NA,NA,TRBV9,TRBJ2-1,TGTGCCAGCAGCGCCCGAGGGGGAAGCTCCTACAATGAGCAGTTCTTC,CASSARGGSSYNEQFF
NA,NA,TRBV2,TRBJ2-1,TGTGCCACCCGACTATCCCTACCCAATGAGCAGTTCTTC,CATRLSLPNEQFF